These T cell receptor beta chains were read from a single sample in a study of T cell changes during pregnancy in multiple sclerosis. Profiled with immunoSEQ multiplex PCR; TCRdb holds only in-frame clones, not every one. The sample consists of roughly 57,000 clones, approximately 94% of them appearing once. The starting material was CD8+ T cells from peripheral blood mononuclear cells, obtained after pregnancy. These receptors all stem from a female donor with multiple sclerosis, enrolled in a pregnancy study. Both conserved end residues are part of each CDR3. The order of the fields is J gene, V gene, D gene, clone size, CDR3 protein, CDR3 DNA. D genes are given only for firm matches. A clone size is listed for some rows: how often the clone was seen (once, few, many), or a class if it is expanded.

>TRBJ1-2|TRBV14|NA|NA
CASSQDEVSGRVHGYTF
TGTGCCAGCAGCCAAGATGAGGTGTCGGGCAGGGTACATGGCTACACCTTC
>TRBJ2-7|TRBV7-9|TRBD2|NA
CASSLSGLADYEQYF
TGTGCCAGCAGCTTATCCGGACTAGCGGACTACGAGCAGTACTTC
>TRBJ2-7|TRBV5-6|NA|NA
CASSVGLRPHEQYF
TGTGCCAGCAGCGTGGGACTTCGCCCTCACGAGCAGTACTTC
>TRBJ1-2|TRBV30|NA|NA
CAWSESVSGYTF
TGTGCCTGGAGTGAAAGTGTTAGTGGCTACACCTTC
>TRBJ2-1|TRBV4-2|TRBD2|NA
CASSPALAGDFNEQFF
TGTGCCAGCAGCCCAGCCTTAGCGGGAGATTTCAATGAGCAGTTCTTC
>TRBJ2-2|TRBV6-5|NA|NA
CASSYSPTGLGELFF
TGTGCCAGCAGTTACTCGCCCACAGGGTTGGGGGAGCTGTTTTTT
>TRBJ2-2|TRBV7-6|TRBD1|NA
CASSRTGPGELFF
TGTGCCAGCAGCCGGACAGGCCCCGGGGAGCTGTTTTTT
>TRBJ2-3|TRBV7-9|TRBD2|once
CASSPSGSSTDTQYF
TGTGCCAGCAGCCCTAGCGGATCTAGCACAGATACGCAGTATTTT
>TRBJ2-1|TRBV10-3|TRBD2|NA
CAINPTNLAGVLLSYNEQFF
TGTGCCATCAACCCAACCAACTTAGCGGGAGTCCTTCTCTCCTACAATGAGCAGTTCTTC
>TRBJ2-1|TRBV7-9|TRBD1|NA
CASPGTGNYNEQFF
TGTGCCAGCCCCGGGACAGGCAACTACAATGAGCAGTTCTTC
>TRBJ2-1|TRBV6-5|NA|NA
CASSYRGSYNEQFF
TGTGCCAGCAGTTACAGGGGTTCCTACAATGAGCAGTTCTTC
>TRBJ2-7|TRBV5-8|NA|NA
CASSLNGLFSYEQYF
TGTGCCAGCAGCTTGAACGGACTATTCTCCTACGAGCAGTACTTC
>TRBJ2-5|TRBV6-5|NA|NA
CASRYLANQETQYF
TGTGCCAGCAGATATCTAGCAAACCAAGAGACCCAGTACTTC
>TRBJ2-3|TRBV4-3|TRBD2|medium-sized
CASSPGTSGSKDTQYF
TGCGCCAGCAGCCCTGGGACTAGCGGGAGTAAAGATACGCAGTATTTT
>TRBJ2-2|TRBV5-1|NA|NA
CASSSGRGQSAWELFF
TGCGCCAGCAGCTCGGGCCGCGGACAGTCCGCGTGGGAGCTGTTTTTT
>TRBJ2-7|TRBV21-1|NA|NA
CASSAQGYEQYF
TGTGCCAGCAGCGCGCAGGGGTACGAGCAGTACTTC
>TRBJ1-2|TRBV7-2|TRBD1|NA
CASSANRDRGSGYTF
TGTGCCAGCAGCGCAAACCGGGACAGGGGTTCTGGCTACACCTTC
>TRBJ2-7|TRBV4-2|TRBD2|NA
CASSLKRELNYEQYF
TGTGCCAGCAGCCTTAAGCGGGAGCTCAACTACGAGCAGTACTTC
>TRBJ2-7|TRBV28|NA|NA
CATLSGEDLPFNEQYF
TGTGCCACTCTGTCGGGGGAGGACCTCCCATTTAACGAGCAGTACTTC
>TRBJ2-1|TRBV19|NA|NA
CASNQGYNEQFF
TGTGCCAGTAATCAGGGGTACAATGAGCAGTTCTTC
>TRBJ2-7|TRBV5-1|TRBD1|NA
CASSSGTGVMFYEQYF
TGCGCCAGCAGCTCCGGGACAGGGGTTATGTTCTACGAGCAGTACTTC
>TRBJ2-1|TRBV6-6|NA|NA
CASSYSLQGSDEQFF
TGTGCCAGCAGTTACTCGTTGCAGGGGTCCGATGAGCAGTTCTTC
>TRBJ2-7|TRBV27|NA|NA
CASSFGGSYEQYF
TGTGCCAGCAGTTTCGGGGGCTCCTACGAGCAGTACTTC
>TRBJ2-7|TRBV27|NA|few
CASSPRGRSYEQYF
TGTGCCAGCAGCCCCAGGGGTCGCTCCTACGAGCAGTACTTC
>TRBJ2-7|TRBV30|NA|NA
CAWSKKKGTIYEQYF
TGTGCCTGGAGTAAAAAAAAAGGGACAATCTACGAGCAGTACTTC
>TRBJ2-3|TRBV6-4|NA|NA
CASSDWSGADTQYF
TGTGCCAGCAGTGACTGGTCGGGGGCAGATACGCAGTATTTT
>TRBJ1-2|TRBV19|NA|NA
CASSPGHLYGYTF
TGTGCCAGTAGTCCCGGACACCTCTATGGCTACACCTTC
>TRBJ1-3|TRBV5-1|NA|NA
CASSLADSSGNTIYF
TGCGCCAGCAGCTTGGCCGACAGCTCTGGAAACACCATATATTTT
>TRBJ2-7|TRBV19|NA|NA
CASRRTGLSYEQYF
TGTGCCAGCCGGCGGACAGGACTATCCTACGAGCAGTACTTC